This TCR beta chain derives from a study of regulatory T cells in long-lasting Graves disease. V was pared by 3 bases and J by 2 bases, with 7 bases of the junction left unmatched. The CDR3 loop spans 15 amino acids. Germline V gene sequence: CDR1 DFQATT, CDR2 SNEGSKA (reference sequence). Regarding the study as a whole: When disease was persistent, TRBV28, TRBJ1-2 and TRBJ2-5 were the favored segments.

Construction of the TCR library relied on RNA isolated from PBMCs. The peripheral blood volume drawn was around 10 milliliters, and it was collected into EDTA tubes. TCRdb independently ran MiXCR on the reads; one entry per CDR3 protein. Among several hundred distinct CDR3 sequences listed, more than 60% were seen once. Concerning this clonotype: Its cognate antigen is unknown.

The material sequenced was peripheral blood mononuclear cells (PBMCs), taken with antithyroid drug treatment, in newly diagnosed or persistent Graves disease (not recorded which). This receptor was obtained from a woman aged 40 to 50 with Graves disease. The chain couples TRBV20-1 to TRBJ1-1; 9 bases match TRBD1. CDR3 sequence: CSASPRTGDNTEAFF. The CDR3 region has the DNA TGCAGTGCTAGTCCTAGGACAGGGGATAACACTGAAGCTTTCTTT.